This T cell receptor (beta chain) was sequenced for a study of T-cell reconstitution after alpha-beta-depleted transplantation in children. Overall study results and limits: Fresh T-cell production supplied most of the T-cell counts and diversity seen one year after transplant.

Preparation of the TCRbeta library used unique molecular identifiers. TCRdb reanalysed the PCR reads using MiXCR and keeps one entry per CDR3 protein. Of 250,000 to 300,000 distinct CDR3 sequences listed, roughly 8.2% were seen once; the top ten hold approximately 8.6%. A remark on this clonotype: The target antigen is unknown.

Germline CDR1 SGHKS, CDR2 YYEKEE (reference sequence). The CDR3 loop spans 14 amino acids. Trimming removed 5 bases from V and 4 bases from J, with 16 bases in between. The chain uses TRBV5-5 and TRBJ2-7; D tentatively reads TRBD1 or TRBD2 (5 bases each). The receptor's source is a female patient between 2 and 15 years old who had a stem cell transplant for Fanconi anemia, so the T cells may come from the graft donor. This sample comprised peripheral blood, obtained 360 days after TCRalphabeta/CD19-depleted stem cell transplant. The CDR3 loop reads CASSWGPGPYEQYF. In nucleotides, the CDR3 is TGTGCCAGCAGTTGGGGCCCGGGGCCTTACGAGCAGTACTTC.